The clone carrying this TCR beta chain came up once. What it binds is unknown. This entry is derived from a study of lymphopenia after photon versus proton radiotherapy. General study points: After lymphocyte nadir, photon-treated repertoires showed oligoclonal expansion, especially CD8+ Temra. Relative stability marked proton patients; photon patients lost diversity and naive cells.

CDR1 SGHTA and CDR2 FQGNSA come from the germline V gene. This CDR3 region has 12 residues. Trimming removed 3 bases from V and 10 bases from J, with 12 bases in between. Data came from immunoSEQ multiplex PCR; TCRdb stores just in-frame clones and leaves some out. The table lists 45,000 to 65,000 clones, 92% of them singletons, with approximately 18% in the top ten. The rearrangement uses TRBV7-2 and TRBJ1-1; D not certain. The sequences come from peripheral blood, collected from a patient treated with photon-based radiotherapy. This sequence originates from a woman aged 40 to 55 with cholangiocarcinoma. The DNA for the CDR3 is TGTGCCAGCAGCTTTATGGGGTTTGGAGCTTTCTTT. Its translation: CASSFMGFGAFF.